The present T cell receptor beta chain was sequenced within a study of blood T cell repertoires in COVID-19. For the study at large: Researchers got acute and convalescent COVID-19 samples from the United States, Italy and Spain. From T cells, B-cell-depleted T cells, or PBMCs came the material, which was cDNA or gDNA.

The ends were cut back, 3 bases at V and 0 bases at J, with 6 bases in the middle. The germline V gene encodes CDR1 SEHNR and CDR2 FQNEAQ (reference sequence). This CDR3 is built from 14 residues. This clone was seen once. Methods used by the authors: Amplified reference gene primers provided the basis for estimating nucleated cell counts. Method: immunoSEQ multiplex PCR; TCRdb's copy keeps in-frame clones and lacks some. V and J calls and clone size are copied from that table; D and trimming were computed from the DNA. There are about 170,000 clones in the sample; around 81% occur only once, and 11% lies in the top ten.

The rearrangement links TRBV7-9 to TRBJ1-5; D is uncertain. This receptor was obtained from a man between 65 and 85 years old with active or convalescent COVID-19. Sequenced: peripheral blood. In nucleotides, the CDR3 is TGTGCCAGCAGCTTTGCAGGTAGCAATCAGCCCCAGCATTTT. Translating gives CASSFAGSNQPQHF.